This T cell receptor beta chain was identified in a study of regulatory T cells in long-lasting Graves disease. Specified time point: newly diagnosed GD, antithyroid drugs for less than 3 months. Generation of the TCR library employed RNA extracted from PBMCs. Construction of the TCR beta libraries employed iRepertoire HTBI primers in conjunction with Arm-PCR of CDR3 regions. One entry per CDR3 protein results from TCRdb running MiXCR on the multiplex PCR reads. The top ten hold about 24% of the sample, which has approximately 400,000 distinct CDR3 sequences, roughly 16% seen once. In germline, CDR1 is DFQATT, CDR2 SNEGSKA (reference sequence). With 6 bases removed from V and 0 bases from J, the gap between germline ends came to 24 bases. The CDR3 extends over 18 amino acids. This clonotype was counted many times.

The chain uses TRBV20-1 and TRBJ1-5; a possible D gene is TRBD1 (5 bases). The sequencing here drew on peripheral blood mononuclear cells (PBMCs), taken at new diagnosis, from a patient treated with antithyroid drugs. This receptor was obtained from a female donor with Graves disease. CDR3 sequence (DNA): TGCAGTGCCGGGGGATTGAGGGCGAGCCTGAATAGCAATCAGCCCCAGCATTTT. Translation gives CSAGGLRASLNSNQPQHF.